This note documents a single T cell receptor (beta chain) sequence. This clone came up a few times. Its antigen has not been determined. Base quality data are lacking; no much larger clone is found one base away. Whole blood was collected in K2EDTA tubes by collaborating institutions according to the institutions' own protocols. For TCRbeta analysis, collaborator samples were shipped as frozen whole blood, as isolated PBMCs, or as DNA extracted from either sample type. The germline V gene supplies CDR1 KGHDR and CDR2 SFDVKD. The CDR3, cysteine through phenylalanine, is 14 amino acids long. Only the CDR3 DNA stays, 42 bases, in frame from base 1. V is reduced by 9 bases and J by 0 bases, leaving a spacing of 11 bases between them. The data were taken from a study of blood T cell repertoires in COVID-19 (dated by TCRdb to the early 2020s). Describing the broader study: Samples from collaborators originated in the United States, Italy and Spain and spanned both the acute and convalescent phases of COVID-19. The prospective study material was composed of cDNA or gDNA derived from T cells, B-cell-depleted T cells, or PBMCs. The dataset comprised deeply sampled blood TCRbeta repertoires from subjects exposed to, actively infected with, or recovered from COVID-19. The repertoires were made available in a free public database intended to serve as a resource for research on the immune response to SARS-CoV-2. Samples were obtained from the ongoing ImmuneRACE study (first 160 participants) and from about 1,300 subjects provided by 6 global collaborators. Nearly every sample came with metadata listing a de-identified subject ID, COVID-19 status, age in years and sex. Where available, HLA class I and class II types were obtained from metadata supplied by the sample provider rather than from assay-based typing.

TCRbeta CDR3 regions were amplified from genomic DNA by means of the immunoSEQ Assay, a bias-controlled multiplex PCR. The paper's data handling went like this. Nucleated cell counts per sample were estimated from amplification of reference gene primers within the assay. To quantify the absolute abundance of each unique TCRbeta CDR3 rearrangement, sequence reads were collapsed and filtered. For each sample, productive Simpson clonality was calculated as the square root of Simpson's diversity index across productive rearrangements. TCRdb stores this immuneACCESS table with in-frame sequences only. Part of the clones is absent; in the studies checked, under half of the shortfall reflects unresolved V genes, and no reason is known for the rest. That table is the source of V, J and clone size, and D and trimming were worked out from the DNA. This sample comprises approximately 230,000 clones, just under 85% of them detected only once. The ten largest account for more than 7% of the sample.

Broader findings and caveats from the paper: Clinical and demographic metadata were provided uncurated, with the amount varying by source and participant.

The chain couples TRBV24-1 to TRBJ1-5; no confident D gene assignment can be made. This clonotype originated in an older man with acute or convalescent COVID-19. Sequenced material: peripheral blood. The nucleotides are TGTGCCACCTCGTTAAGAGATAGCAATCAGCCCCAGCATTTT. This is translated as CATSLRDSNQPQHF.